This T cell receptor (beta chain) was identified during a study of patients and donors after allogeneic stem cell transplantation. V lost 5 bases and J 2 bases, leaving 10 bases between the germline ends. Germline V CDR1 and CDR2: LNHNV, YYDKDF (reference sequence). The CDR3 loop spans 13 amino acids. TCRdb processed the RT-PCR reads anew with MiXCR; each CDR3 protein has one entry. The data hold about 960,000 distinct CDR3 sequences, with roughly 18% observed a single time. The sequenced sample consisted of blood, either unsorted or a sorted T cell fraction (not recorded which). The chain joins TRBV15 to TRBJ2-7; D not certain. This TCR came from a human donor who was either an allogeneic HSCT recipient or a stem cell or donor lymphocyte infusion donor (not recorded which). It is not recorded whose cells these are; they may come from a transplant donor. CDR3 bases: TGTGCCACCAGCCGCTCTCTTCCCTACGAGCAGTACTTC. It yields the protein CATSRSLPYEQYF.